This TCR beta chain was identified during a study of spatial heterogeneity in lung cancer (dated by TCRdb to about 2019). In the study overall: Beta-chain transcripts were consistently detected in greater numbers than alpha-chain transcripts, which likely reflects a higher abundance of beta-chain transcripts. In the raw uncorrected reads, each unique combination of TCR and UMI appeared more than ten times on average. TCR alpha and beta repertoires were quantitatively compared across multiple tumor regions, matched nontumor lung and blood in non-small cell lung cancer. The study linked features of the TCR repertoire to counts of nonsynonymous mutations, which were determined by whole-exome sequencing of tumor tissue. Both alpha and beta chains were TCR-sequenced in 220 or so tumor regions, under 80 matched nontumor lung samples and more than 50 PBMC samples obtained at surgery.

The germline V gene (reference sequence) sets CDR1 to MNHEY and CDR2 to SMNVEV. The CDR3 contains 15 residues, cysteine and phenylalanine counted. CDR3 DNA only is kept here, 45 bases in frame from base 1. Here V drops 3 bases and J drops 4 bases, and the junction holds 6 bases not matched to any gene. The paper's findings and limits, for the study overall: Additional single-cell paired TCR alpha and beta sequencing was considered necessary to confirm, at a functional level, the hypothesis that regional TCRs recognize regional mutations. Ubiquitous expanded tumor TCRs showed up in blood more often at tumor resection than at routine follow-up.

In this sample, this clonotype turned up a few times. What antigen it recognizes has not been identified. No base quality information exists; no much larger clone differs at one position. The label giving this sample's time point can be read as: sample taken at primary tumor resection. For TCR sequencing, whole RNA was extracted from tumor and nontumor lung tissue, or from cryopreserved PBMC samples, and no cell sorting was done. Donors were around 71 patients with early-stage, untreated non-small cell lung cancer from the lung TRACERx cohort. Only patients with enough RNA available from two or more tumor regions were chosen for TCR sequencing. Library preparation used 5' RACE. These reads were obtained on a NextSeq 500. The TCR library protocol attached a unique molecular identifier to each TCR cDNA molecule to allow correction of PCR and sequencing errors. Per the original workflow: TCR identification, UMI-based error correction and CDR3 extraction were all carried out with Decombinator tools. Expanded TCRs were defined as those above a frequency of 2 per 1,000, corresponding to the top 1% of the tumor frequency distribution. Each repertoire was subsampled 100 times to 5,000 TCRs, after which Renyi diversity was computed with the R vegan package. CDR3 similarity networks were built from amino acid triplet string-kernel similarity, with CDR3s being connected when pairwise similarity was above 0.82. The public sequencing data were trimmed at Q25 with fastp and processed into clonotypes with MiXCR by TCRdb, which kept only in-frame beta chains. Entries are consolidated by CDR3 protein sequence, retaining the most common genes and DNA. TCRdb's processing, not the authors' own work, is the source of the V and J calls. This sample holds around 45,000 distinct CDR3 sequences; roughly 13% were observed only once. The ten largest clones add up to 50% to 60% of the sample.

Material: PBMCs, obtained at surgery. This clonotype originated in a male donor with early-stage non-small cell lung cancer. Recombination connected TRBV27 to TRBJ2-7, with TRBD1 matching 10 junction bases. The DNA reads TGTGCCAGCAGTTTCGGAAGGGACAGGGGATACGAGCAGTACTTC. This is translated as CASSFGRDRGYEQYF.